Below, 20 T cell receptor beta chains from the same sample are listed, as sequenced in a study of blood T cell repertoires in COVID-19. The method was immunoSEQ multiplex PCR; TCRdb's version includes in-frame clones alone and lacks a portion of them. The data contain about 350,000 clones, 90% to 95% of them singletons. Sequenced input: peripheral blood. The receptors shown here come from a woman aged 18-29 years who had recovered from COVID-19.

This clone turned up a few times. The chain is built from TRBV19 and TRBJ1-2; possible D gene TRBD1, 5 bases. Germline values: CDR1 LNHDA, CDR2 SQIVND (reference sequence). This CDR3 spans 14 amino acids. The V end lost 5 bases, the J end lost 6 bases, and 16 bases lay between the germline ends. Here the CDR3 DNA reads TGTGCCAGTAGTCGACAGTCCGCTCTCGATGGCTACACCTTC. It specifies CASSRQSALDGYTF.

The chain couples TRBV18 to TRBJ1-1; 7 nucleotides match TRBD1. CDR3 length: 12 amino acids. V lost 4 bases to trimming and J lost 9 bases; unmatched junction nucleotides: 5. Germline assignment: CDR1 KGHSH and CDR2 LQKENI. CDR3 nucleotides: TGTGCCAGCTCACTCGACAGGGAGCAAGCTTTCTTT. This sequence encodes CASSLDREQAFF.

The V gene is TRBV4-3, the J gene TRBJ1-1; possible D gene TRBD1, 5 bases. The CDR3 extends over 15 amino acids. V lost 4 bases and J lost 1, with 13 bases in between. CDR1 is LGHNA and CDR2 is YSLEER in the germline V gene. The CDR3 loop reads CASSRRVRGNTEAFF. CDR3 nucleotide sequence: TGCGCCAGCAGCCGGAGGGTGAGGGGGAACACTGAAGCTTTCTTT.

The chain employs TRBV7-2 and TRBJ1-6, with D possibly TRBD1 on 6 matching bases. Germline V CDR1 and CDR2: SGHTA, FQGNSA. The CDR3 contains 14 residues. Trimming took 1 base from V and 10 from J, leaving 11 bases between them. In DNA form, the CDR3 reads TGTGCCAGCAGCTTAGGGGGGCGCGGGTCACCCCTCCACTTT. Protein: CASSLGGRGSPLHF.

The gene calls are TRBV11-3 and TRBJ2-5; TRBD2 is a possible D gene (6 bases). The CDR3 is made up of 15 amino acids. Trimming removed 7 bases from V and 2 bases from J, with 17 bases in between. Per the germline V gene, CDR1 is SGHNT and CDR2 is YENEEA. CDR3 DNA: TGTGCCAGCATGCCGGCCCCGGGGGATCAAGAGACCCAGTACTTC. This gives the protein CASMPAPGDQETQYF.

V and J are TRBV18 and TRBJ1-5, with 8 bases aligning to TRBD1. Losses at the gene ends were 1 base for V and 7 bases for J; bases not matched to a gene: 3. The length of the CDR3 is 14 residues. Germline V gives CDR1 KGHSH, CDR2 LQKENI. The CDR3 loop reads CASSPQTGVQPQHF. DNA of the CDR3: TGTGCCAGCTCACCACAGACAGGGGTCCAGCCCCAGCATTTT.

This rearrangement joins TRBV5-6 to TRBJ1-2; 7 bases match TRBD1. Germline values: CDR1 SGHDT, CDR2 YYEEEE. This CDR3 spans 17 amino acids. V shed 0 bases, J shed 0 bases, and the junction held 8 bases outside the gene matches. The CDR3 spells CASSLVSFQGANYGYTF. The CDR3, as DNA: TGTGCCAGCAGCTTGGTTTCGTTTCAGGGGGCTAACTATGGCTACACCTTC.

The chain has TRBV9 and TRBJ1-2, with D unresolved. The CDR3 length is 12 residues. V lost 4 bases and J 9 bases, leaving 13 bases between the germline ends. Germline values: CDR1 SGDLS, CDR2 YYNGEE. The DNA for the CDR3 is TGTGCCAGCAGCCCGCCTAGTTATAGCTACACCTTC. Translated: CASSPPSYSYTF.

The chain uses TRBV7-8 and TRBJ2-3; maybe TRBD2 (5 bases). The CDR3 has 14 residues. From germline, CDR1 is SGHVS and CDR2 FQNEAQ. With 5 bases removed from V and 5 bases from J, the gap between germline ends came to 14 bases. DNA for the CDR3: TGTGCCAGCAGCGCCCGCCGAGGAGGAGATACGCAGTATTTT. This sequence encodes CASSARRGGDTQYF.

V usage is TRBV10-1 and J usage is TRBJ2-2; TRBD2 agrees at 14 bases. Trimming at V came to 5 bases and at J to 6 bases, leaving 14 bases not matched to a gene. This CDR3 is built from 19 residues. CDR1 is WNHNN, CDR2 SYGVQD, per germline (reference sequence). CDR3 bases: TGCGCCAGCAGTAGTACCGGGACTAGCGGGAGATGGAGGCCCGGGGAGCTGTTTTTT. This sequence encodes CASSSTGTSGRWRPGELFF.

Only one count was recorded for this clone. Here the CDR3 DNA reads TGCGCCAGCAGTGAGCATCGGGTGGGGACTAGCGGCACCGGGGAGCTGTTTTTT. Its protein is CASSEHRVGTSGTGELFF. The rearrangement uses TRBV10-1 and TRBJ2-2; 11 positions match TRBD2. V was pared by 2 bases and J by 4 bases, with 9 bases of the junction left unmatched. The CDR3 runs to 18 residues. CDR1 WNHNN and CDR2 SYGVQD come from the germline V gene (reference sequence).

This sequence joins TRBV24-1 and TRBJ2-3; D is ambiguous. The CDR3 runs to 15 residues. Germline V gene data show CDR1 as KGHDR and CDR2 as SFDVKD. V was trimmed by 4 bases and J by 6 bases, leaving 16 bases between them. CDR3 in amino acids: CATSDPTSSVDTQYF. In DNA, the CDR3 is TGTGCCACCAGTGACCCCACCTCGTCAGTCGATACGCAGTATTTT.

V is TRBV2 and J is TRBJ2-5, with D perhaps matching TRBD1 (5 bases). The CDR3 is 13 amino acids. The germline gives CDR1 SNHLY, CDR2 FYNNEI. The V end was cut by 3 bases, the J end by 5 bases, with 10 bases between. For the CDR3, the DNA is TGTGCCAGCAGTGACAGGGAAGGGGAGACCCAGTACTTC. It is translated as CASSDREGETQYF.

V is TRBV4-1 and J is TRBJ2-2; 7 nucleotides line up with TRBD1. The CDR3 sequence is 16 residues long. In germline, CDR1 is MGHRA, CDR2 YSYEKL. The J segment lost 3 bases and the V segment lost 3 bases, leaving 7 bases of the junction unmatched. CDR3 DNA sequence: TGCGCCAGCAGCCAGCTCCACACAGGGGACACCGGGGAGCTGTTTTTT. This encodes CASSQLHTGDTGELFF.

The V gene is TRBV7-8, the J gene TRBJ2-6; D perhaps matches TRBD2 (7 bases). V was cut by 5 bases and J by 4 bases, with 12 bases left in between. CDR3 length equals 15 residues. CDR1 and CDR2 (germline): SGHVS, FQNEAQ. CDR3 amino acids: CASSRRGPGANVLTF. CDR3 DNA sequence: TGTGCCAGCAGCCGGCGGGGGCCAGGGGCCAACGTCCTGACTTTC.

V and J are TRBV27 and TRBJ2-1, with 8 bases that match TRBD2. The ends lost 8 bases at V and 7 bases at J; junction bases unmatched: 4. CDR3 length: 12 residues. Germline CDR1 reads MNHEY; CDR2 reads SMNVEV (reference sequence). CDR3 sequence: CASVAGGNEQFF. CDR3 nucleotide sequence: TGTGCCAGCGTGGCGGGAGGAAATGAGCAGTTCTTC.

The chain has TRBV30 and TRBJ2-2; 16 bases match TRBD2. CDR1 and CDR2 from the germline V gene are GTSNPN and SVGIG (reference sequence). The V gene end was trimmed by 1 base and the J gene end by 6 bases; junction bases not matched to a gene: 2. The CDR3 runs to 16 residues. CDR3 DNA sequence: TGTGCCTGGAGTGCGGGGACTAGCGGGAGGGCCGGGGAGCTGTTTTTT. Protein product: CAWSAGTSGRAGELFF.

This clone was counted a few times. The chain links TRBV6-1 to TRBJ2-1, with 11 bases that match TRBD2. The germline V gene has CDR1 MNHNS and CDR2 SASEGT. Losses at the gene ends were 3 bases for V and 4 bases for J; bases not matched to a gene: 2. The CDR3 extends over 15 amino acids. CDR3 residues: CASSELAGGYNEQFF. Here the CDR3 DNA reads TGTGCCAGCAGTGAGTTAGCGGGAGGGTACAATGAGCAGTTCTTC.

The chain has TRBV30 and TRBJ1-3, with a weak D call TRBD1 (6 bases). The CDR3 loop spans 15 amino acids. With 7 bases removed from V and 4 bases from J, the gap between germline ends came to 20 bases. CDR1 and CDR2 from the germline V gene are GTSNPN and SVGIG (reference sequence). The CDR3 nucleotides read TGTGCCTCCAAGGCGGGGGGCAAAGTCGGAAACACCATATATTTT. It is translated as CASKAGGKVGNTIYF.

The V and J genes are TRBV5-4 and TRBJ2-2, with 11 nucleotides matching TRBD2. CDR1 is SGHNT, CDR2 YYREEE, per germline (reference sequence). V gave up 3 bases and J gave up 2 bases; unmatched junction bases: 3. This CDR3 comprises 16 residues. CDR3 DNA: TGTGCCAGCAGCTCCGGGACTAGCGGAAACACCGGGGAGCTGTTTTTT. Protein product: CASSSGTSGNTGELFF.